Each of the 5 T cell receptor beta chains below was sequenced from the same sample in a study of cytomegalovirus exposure and HLA in healthy donors. Primers included in the PCR were 60 Vbeta and 13 Jbeta primers. Libraries were prepared by immunoSEQ multiplex PCR; TCRdb keeps only in-frame clonotypes and omits some of them. The sample lists 130,000 or so clones; 88% were seen once. The sequenced sample consisted of PBMCs. The receptors were sampled from a woman aged 40 to 50 in good health and CMV-seronegative.

The V and J genes are TRBV7-6 and TRBJ2-2, with 8 bases identical to TRBD1. CDR3 length: 19 residues. Trimming at V came to 1 base and at J to 3 bases, leaving 13 bases not matched to a gene. Germline CDR1 SGHVS, CDR2 FNYEAQ. The CDR3 reads CASSLVLGGAGGYTGELFF. CDR3 DNA sequence: TGTGCCAGCAGCTTAGTACTCGGTGGGGCAGGGGGCTACACCGGGGAGCTGTTTTTT. Full variable domain (outside the CDR3, taken from reference TRBV7-6 and TRBJ2-2): GAGVSQSPRYKVTKRGQDVALRCDPISGHVSLYWYRQALGQGPEFLTYFNYEAQQDKSGLPNDRFSAERPEGSISTLTIQRTEQRDSAMYRCASSLVLGGAGGYTGELFFGEGSRLTVL.

The V call is TRBV27, the J call TRBJ2-7; D may be TRBD2 (6 bases). The V end was cut by 4 bases, the J end by 5 bases, with 18 bases between. Germline V gene data show CDR1 as MNHEY and CDR2 as SMNVEV (reference sequence). The CDR3 length is 15 residues. The CDR3 spells CASSSIGLTSNEQYF. CDR3 nucleotides: TGTGCCAGCAGTTCAATCGGACTAACTTCGAACGAGCAGTACTTC.

This chain links TRBV7-9 with TRBJ1-1; perhaps TRBD1 as D (6 bases). The CDR3 length is 14 residues. Per the germline V gene, CDR1 is SEHNR and CDR2 is FQNEAQ (reference sequence). Trimming took 10 bases from V and 0 from J, leaving 15 bases between them. As DNA, the CDR3 is TGTGCCACTTCGCCCGGACAGCTGAACACTGAAGCTTTCTTT. This gives the protein CATSPGQLNTEAFF.

The chain has TRBV18 and TRBJ2-3, with 10 nucleotides matching TRBD1. V shed 5 bases and J 2 bases; nucleotides not matched to a gene: 7. There are 16 residues in the CDR3. Germline V gene sequence: CDR1 KGHSH, CDR2 LQKENI. This chain's CDR3 is CASSSMTGGLTDTQYF. Written as DNA, the CDR3 is TGTGCCAGCTCATCGATGACAGGGGGCCTCACAGATACGCAGTATTTT.

The chain couples TRBV5-1 to TRBJ2-3, with 7 bases lining up with TRBD2. The CDR3 consists of 14 residues. With V trimmed by 7 bases and J by 2 bases, 7 bases remained unmatched. The germline CDR1 and CDR2 sequences are SGHRS and YFSETQ. The CDR3 DNA is TGCGCCAGCCGAACGGGGGGATCCACAGATACGCAGTATTTT. Residues: CASRTGGSTDTQYF.